These T cell receptor beta chains were read from a single sample in a study of blood T cell repertoires in COVID-19. Sequencing was performed with immunoSEQ multiplex PCR; in TCRdb, only in-frame clones are kept and a portion is missing. The sample lists nearly 200,000 clones, 80% to 90% seen once, with roughly 5% in the top ten. Sequencing input: peripheral blood. Receptors originate from a woman aged 70-85 years with active or convalescent COVID-19. The CDR3 runs from the conserved cysteine through the conserved F or W. Fields, in order: clone size, V gene, D gene, J gene, CDR3 protein, CDR3 DNA. D genes are given only for firm matches. For some rows the clone size is stated as once, few or many, or as a class when expanded; others skip it.

>-|TRBV7-9|TRBD1|TRBJ1-2
CASSFPPVGTGGRSGGYTF
TGTGCCAGCAGCTTCCCCCCCGTTGGGACAGGGGGCAGGAGTGGAGGCTACACCTTC
>-|TRBV6-4|-|TRBJ1-1
CASRRGTDTEAFF
TGTGCCAGCAGGAGGGGGACGGACACTGAAGCTTTCTTT
>-|TRBV7-6|-|TRBJ2-1
CASRSYANEQFF
TGTGCCAGCAGATCCTACGCCAATGAGCAGTTCTTC
>-|TRBV19|TRBD2|TRBJ2-7
CASSPWGGSTDEQYF
TGTGCCAGTAGTCCCTGGGGCGGGAGTACGGACGAGCAGTACTTC
>-|TRBV18|TRBD1|TRBJ1-5
CASSAGGDQPQHF
TGTGCCAGCTCAGCAGGGGGAGATCAGCCCCAGCATTTT
>-|TRBV7-9|-|TRBJ1-2
CASSNMTGAYGYTF
TGTGCCAGCAGCAATATGACAGGTGCCTATGGCTACACCTTC
>-|TRBV7-6|-|TRBJ2-3
CASSRRQITDTQYF
TGTGCCAGCAGCCGCCGACAGATCACAGATACGCAGTATTTT
>-|TRBV19|-|TRBJ2-2
CASSQGLLNTGELFF
TGTGCCAGTAGTCAGGGACTCTTGAACACCGGGGAGCTGTTTTTT
>-|TRBV14|TRBD2|TRBJ2-1
CASSQGDGLAGKDEQFF
TGTGCCAGCAGCCAAGGGGACGGACTAGCGGGAAAGGATGAGCAGTTCTTC
>-|TRBV5-1|-|TRBJ2-7
CASSLVDRPYEQYF
TGCGCCAGCAGCTTGGTGGACAGACCCTACGAGCAGTACTTC
>-|TRBV5-1|TRBD1|TRBJ2-7
CASGTGMSYEQYF
TGCGCCAGCGGGACAGGGATGTCCTACGAGCAGTACTTC
>once|TRBV6-5|-|TRBJ2-5
CASRARIARETQYF
TGTGCCAGCAGGGCTAGAATAGCGCGAGAGACCCAGTACTTC
>-|TRBV4-1|TRBD1|TRBJ2-1
CASSPQTGAYNEQFF
TGCGCCAGCAGCCCGCAGACAGGGGCGTACAATGAGCAGTTCTTC
>once|TRBV7-3|-|TRBJ2-5
CASSSSYQETQYF
TGTGCCAGCAGCTCCTCGTACCAAGAGACCCAGTACTTC
>-|TRBV4-1|TRBD2|TRBJ2-1
CASSQDFSSGTGSYNEQFF
TGCGCCAGCAGCCAAGATTTCTCTAGCGGGACCGGCTCCTACAATGAGCAGTTCTTC
>-|TRBV13|TRBD2|TRBJ2-2
CASSLRAGGTGELFF
TGTGCCAGCAGCTTAAGAGCGGGGGGCACCGGGGAGCTGTTTTTT
>few|TRBV4-1|TRBD2|TRBJ2-3
CASSRTSTADTQYF
TGCGCCAGCAGCCGGACTAGTACGGCAGATACGCAGTATTTT
>-|TRBV28|-|TRBJ2-4
CASSRLRNIQYF
TGTGCCAGCAGCCGTCTACGAAACATTCAGTACTTC
>-|TRBV2|TRBD1|TRBJ2-3
CASSAGQGVTDTQYF
TGTGCCAGCAGTGCAGGACAGGGTGTCACAGATACGCAGTATTTT
>-|TRBV6-6|-|TRBJ1-3
CASPRPGRRGNTIYF
TGTGCCAGCCCTCGGCCCGGGAGAAGGGGAAACACCATATATTTT
>-|TRBV18|TRBD1|TRBJ1-1
CASSTLPGQMNTEAFF
TGTGCCAGCTCAACCCTTCCGGGACAGATGAACACTGAAGCTTTCTTT
>once|TRBV25-1|TRBD1|TRBJ2-2
CASRQGTNTGELFF
TGTGCCAGCAGACAGGGGACGAACACCGGGGAGCTGTTTTTT
>-|TRBV2|TRBD1|TRBJ2-7
CASWGQGVVFEQYF
TGTGCCAGCTGGGGACAGGGGGTAGTATTCGAGCAGTACTTC
>-|TRBV11-3|TRBD2|TRBJ2-3
CASSLGTSGSADTQYF
TGTGCCAGCAGTTTGGGGACTAGCGGGAGTGCAGATACGCAGTATTTT
>-|TRBV19|TRBD1|TRBJ1-6
CASRDRDNSPLHF
TGTGCGTCGAGGGACAGGGATAATTCACCCCTCCACTTT
>-|TRBV21-1|-|TRBJ2-7
CANLSGLSSYEQYF
TGTGCCAACCTTTCGGGACTAAGCTCCTACGAGCAGTACTTC
>-|TRBV7-8|TRBD1|TRBJ1-5
CASSSRDSSNQPQHF
TGTGCCAGCAGCTCCCGGGACAGTAGCAATCAGCCCCAGCATTTT
>once|TRBV7-3|TRBD1|TRBJ2-6
CASRPTGVVGGANVLTF
TGTGCCAGCAGGCCAACAGGGGTGGTAGGTGGGGCCAACGTCCTGACTTTC
>-|TRBV7-9|-|TRBJ2-3
CASSWATQEDTQYF
TGTGCCAGCAGCTGGGCAACTCAGGAAGATACGCAGTATTTT
>-|TRBV13|-|TRBJ1-1
CASSSGDTEAFF
TGTGCCAGCAGCTCGGGGGACACTGAAGCTTTCTTT
>-|TRBV6-5|-|TRBJ1-5
CASSDSSRYQPQHF
TGTGCCAGCAGTGACTCAAGCCGCTATCAGCCCCAGCATTTT
>-|TRBV4-1|TRBD2|TRBJ2-7
CASSRERAGVGEQYF
TGCGCCAGCAGCCGGGAGCGAGCGGGAGTGGGGGAGCAGTACTTC
>-|TRBV10-3|TRBD2|TRBJ2-1
CAIGTSGLNEQFF
TGTGCCATCGGCACTAGCGGGCTTAATGAGCAGTTCTTC
>once|TRBV5-1|-|TRBJ2-3
CASGGATSTDTQYF
TGCGCCAGCGGCGGAGCAACTAGCACAGATACGCAGTATTTT
>-|TRBV14|-|TRBJ2-7
CASSRTTFYEQYF
TGTGCCAGCAGCCGGACTACCTTCTACGAGCAGTACTTC
>-|TRBV28|TRBD1|TRBJ2-7
CASSSRGTGGRSNYF
TGTGCCAGCAGCTCCAGGGGGACAGGGGGCCGTAGCAACTACTTC
>-|TRBV29-1|-|TRBJ1-3
CSVGQQGNTIYF
TGCAGCGTTGGACAGCAAGGAAACACCATATATTTT
>-|TRBV6-6|TRBD2|TRBJ2-7
CASSPGTSGIYEQYF
TGTGCCAGCAGCCCCGGGACTAGCGGGATCTACGAGCAGTACTTC
>-|TRBV18|TRBD1|TRBJ1-3
CASSIAGTGSASGNTIYF
TGTGCCAGCTCAATCGCCGGGACAGGATCTGCATCTGGAAACACCATATATTTT
>-|TRBV6-4|TRBD2|TRBJ2-1
CASSDSTSGRYNEQFF
TGTGCCAGCAGTGACTCGACTAGCGGGAGGTACAATGAGCAGTTCTTC
>few|TRBV28|TRBD1|TRBJ1-6
CASSLTGGGISPLHF
TGTGCCAGCAGTTTGACAGGGGGCGGAATTTCACCCCTCCACTTT
>-|TRBV7-2|-|TRBJ2-1
CASSLVQGNNEQFF
TGTGCCAGCAGCTTAGTTCAGGGGAACAATGAGCAGTTCTTC
>-|TRBV27|TRBD1|TRBJ2-3
CSTGANTDTQYF
TGCTCGACAGGGGCTAACACAGATACGCAGTATTTT
>-|TRBV18|-|TRBJ2-7
CASSPRQNYEQYF
TGTGCCAGCTCACCACGACAGAACTACGAGCAGTACTTC
>-|TRBV5-4|-|TRBJ1-6
CASSLRYGGELDSPLHF
TGTGCCAGCAGCTTGAGGTATGGAGGGGAATTGGATTCACCCCTCCACTTT